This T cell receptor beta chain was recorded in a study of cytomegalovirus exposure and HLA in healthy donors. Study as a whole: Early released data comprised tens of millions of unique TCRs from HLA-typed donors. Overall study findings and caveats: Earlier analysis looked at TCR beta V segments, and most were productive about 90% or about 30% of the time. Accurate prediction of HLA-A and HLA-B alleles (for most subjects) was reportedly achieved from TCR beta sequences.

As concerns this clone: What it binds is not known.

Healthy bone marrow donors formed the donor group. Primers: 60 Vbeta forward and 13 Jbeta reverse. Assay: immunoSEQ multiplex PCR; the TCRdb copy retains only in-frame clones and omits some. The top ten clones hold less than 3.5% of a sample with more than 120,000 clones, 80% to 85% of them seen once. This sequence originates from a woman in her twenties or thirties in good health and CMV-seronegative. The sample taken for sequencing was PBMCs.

CDR3 residues: CASSSYGGTEAFF. The CDR3 DNA is TGTGCCAGCAGCTCCTACGGGGGCACTGAAGCTTTCTTT. The V and J genes are TRBV13 and TRBJ1-1; possible D gene TRBD1, 5 bases. The CDR3 has 13 residues. V lost 4 bases and J 4 bases, leaving 10 bases between the germline ends. Germline loops: CDR1 PRHDT, CDR2 FYEKMQ (reference sequence).